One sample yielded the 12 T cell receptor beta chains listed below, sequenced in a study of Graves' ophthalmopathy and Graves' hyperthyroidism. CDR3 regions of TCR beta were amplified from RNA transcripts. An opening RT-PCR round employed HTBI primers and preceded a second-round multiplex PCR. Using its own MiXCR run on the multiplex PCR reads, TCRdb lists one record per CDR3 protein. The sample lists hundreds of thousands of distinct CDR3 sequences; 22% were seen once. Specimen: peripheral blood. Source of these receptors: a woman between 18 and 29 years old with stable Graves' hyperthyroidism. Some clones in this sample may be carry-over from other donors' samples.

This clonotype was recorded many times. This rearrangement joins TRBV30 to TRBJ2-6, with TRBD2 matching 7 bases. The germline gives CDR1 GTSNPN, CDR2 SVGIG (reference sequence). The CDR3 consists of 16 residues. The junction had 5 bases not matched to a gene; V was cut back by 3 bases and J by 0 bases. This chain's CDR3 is CAWRAGDGSGANVLTF. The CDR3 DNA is TGTGCCTGGAGGGCGGGGGACGGCTCTGGGGCCAACGTCCTGACTTTC.

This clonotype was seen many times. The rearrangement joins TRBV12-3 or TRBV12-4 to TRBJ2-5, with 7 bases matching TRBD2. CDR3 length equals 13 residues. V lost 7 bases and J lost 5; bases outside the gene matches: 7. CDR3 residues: CASTPGRVETQYF. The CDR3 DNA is TGTGCCAGCACCCCAGGGAGGGTCGAGACCCAGTACTTC.

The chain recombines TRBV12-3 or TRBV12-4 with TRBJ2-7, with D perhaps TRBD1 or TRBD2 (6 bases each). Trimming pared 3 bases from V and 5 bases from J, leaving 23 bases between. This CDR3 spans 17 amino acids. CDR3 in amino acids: CASSFTTGGFLLNEQYF. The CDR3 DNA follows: TGTGCCAGCAGTTTCACCACCGGGGGCTTTCTCTTGAACGAGCAGTACTTC.

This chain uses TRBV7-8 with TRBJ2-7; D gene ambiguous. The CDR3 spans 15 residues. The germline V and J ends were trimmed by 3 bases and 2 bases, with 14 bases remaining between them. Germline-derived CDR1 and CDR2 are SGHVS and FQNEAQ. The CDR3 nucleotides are TGTGCCAGCAGCTTGGTTCGGACGCGAACCTACGAGCAGTACTTC. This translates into CASSLVRTRTYEQYF.

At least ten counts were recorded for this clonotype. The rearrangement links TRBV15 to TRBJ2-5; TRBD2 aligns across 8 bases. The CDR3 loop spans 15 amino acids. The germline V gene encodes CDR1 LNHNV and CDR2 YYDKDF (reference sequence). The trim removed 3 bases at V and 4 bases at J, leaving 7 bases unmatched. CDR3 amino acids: CATSSGGGVGETQYF. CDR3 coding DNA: TGTGCCACCAGCAGCGGGGGGGGGGTTGGAGAGACCCAGTACTTC.

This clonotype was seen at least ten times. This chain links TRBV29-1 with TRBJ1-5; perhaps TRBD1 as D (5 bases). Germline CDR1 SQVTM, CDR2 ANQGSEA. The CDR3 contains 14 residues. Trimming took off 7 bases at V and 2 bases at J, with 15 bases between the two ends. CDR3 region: CSAVMKGGNQPQHF. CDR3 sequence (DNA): TGCAGCGCCGTGATGAAAGGGGGCAATCAGCCCCAGCATTTT.

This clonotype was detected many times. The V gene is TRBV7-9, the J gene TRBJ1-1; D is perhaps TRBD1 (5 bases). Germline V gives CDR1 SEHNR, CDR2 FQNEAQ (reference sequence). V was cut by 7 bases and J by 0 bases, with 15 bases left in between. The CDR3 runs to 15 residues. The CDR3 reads CASIQSGTVNTEAFF. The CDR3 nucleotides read TGTGCCAGCATCCAAAGCGGGACGGTGAACACTGAAGCTTTCTTT.

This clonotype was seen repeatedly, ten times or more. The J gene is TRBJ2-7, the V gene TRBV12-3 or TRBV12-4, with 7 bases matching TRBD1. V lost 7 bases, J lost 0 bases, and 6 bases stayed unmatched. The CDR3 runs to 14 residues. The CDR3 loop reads CASTRGQVSYEQYF. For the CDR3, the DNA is TGTGCCAGCACCCGAGGACAGGTCTCCTACGAGCAGTACTTC.

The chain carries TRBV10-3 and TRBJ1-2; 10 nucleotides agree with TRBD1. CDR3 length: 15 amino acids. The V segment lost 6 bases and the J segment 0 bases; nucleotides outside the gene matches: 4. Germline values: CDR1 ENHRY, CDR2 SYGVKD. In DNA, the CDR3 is TGTGCCATCAGGGGACAGGGGTCAGCTAACTATGGCTACACCTTC. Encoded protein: CAIRGQGSANYGYTF.

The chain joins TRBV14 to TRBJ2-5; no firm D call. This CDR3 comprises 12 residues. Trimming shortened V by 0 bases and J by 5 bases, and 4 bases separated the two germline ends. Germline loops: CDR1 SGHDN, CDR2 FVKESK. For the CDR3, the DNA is TGTGCCAGCAGCCAAGAAAAGGAGACCCAGTACTTC. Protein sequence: CASSQEKETQYF.

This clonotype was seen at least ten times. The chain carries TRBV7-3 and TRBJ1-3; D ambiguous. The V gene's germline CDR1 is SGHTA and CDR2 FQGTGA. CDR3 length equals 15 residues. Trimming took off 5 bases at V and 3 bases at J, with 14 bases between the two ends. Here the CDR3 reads CASSRSGCSGNTIYF. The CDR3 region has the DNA TGTGCCAGCAGCAGAAGCGGGTGTAGTGGAAACACCATATATTTT. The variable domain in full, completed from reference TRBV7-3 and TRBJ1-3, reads GAGVSQTPSNKVTEKGKYVELRCDPISGHTALYWYRQSLGQGPEFLIYFQGTGAADDSGLPNDRFFAVRPEGSVSTLKIQRTERGDSAVYLCASSRSGCSGNTIYFGEGSWLTVV.

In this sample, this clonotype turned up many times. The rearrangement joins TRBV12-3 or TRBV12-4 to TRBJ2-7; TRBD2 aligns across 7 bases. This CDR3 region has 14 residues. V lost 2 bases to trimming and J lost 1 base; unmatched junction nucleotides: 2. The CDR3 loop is CASSLKGGSYEQYF. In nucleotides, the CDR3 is TGTGCCAGCAGTTTAAAGGGAGGGTCCTACGAGCAGTACTTC.